The next 9 T cell receptor beta chains were all read from a single sample in a study of blood T cell repertoires in COVID-19. Profiling relied on immunoSEQ multiplex PCR, and the TCRdb table lists in-frame clones only, not all of them. The table shows 140,000 to 150,000 clones, with approximately 86% occurring only once. Sequences were obtained from peripheral blood. The receptors were gathered from a man between 65 and 85 years old with acute or convalescent COVID-19.

In this sample, this clone turned up once. Compared with germline, one end of the junction differs, possibly owing to a read error. This sequence joins TRBV27 and TRBJ2-1, with D uncertain. This CDR3 spans 11 amino acids. Looked up from germline, CDR1 is MNHEY and CDR2 is SMNVEV (reference sequence). The CDR3 nucleotides read TGTGCCAGCAGCCGTTACAGTGAGCAGTTCTTC. It translates to CASSRYSEQFF.

The chain combines TRBV5-4 with TRBJ2-5; TRBD2 agrees at 12 bases. The junction had 6 bases not matched to a gene; V was cut back by 4 bases and J by 2 bases. The CDR3 consists of 16 residues. Germline CDR1 is SGHNT and CDR2 is YYREEE (reference sequence). The CDR3 bases are TGTGCCAGCAGCACCCGACTAGCGGGGGCACAAGAGACCCAGTACTTC. This codes for CASSTRLAGAQETQYF.

The chain joins TRBV7-9 to TRBJ2-3; the D gene is possibly TRBD2 (5 bases). The CDR3 sequence is 14 residues long. From germline, CDR1 is SEHNR and CDR2 FQNEAQ (reference sequence). V lost 2 bases and J 4 bases, leaving 10 bases between the germline ends. CDR3 protein: CASSLLGIADTQYF. As DNA, the CDR3 is TGTGCCAGCAGCTTACTCGGGATTGCAGATACGCAGTATTTT.

V usage is TRBV7-2 and J usage is TRBJ1-1; D perhaps matches TRBD1 (5 bases). There are 14 residues in the CDR3. CDR1 is SGHTA, CDR2 FQGNSA, per germline. Trimming cost V 2 bases and J 3 bases, with 10 bases left between them. This CDR3 reads CASSLPGGDTEAFF. CDR3 nucleotide sequence: TGTGCCAGCAGCTTACCGGGGGGGGACACTGAAGCTTTCTTT. The full variable domain, rest sourced from reference TRBV7-2 and TRBJ1-1, is GAGVSQSPSNKVTEKGKDVELRCDPISGHTALYWYRQSLGQGLEFLIYFQGNSAPDKSGLPSDRFSAERTGGSVSTLTIQRTQQEDSAVYLCASSLPGGDTEAFFGQGTRLTVV.

The rearrangement links TRBV4-2 to TRBJ2-1; 9 bases match TRBD2. This CDR3 contains 18 residues. Germline V gene lookup returns CDR1 LGHNA and CDR2 YNFKEQ. The ends lost 5 bases at V and 7 bases at J; junction bases unmatched: 18. CDR3 coding DNA: TGTGCCAGCAGCTTAAGGGGCGGCGGGGGGGCTAATGCGAATGAGCAGTTCTTC. Translated, it gives CASSLRGGGGANANEQFF.

The chain's CDR3 is CASSFTGDYGYTF. The CDR3 region has the DNA TGTGCCAGCAGTTTTACAGGGGACTATGGCTACACCTTC. V gene TRBV12-3 or TRBV12-4 combines with J gene TRBJ1-2; 7 nucleotides agree with TRBD1. V lost 3 bases to trimming and J lost 3 bases; unmatched junction nucleotides: 1. The CDR3 spans 13 residues.

V and J are TRBV27 and TRBJ1-4; D is ambiguous. Germline V gene sequence: CDR1 MNHEY, CDR2 SMNVEV (reference sequence). The V end lost 5 bases, the J end lost 8 bases, and 15 bases lay between the germline ends. The CDR3 covers 14 residues. CDR3 nucleotides: TGTGCCAGCAGTCCCGGGATTCATGACGAAAAACTGTTTTTT. Its protein is CASSPGIHDEKLFF.

CDR3 protein: CASSFMRAQSPLHF. The CDR3 DNA sequence: TGTGCCAGCAGCTTCATGAGGGCGCAGTCACCCCTCCACTTT. The chain couples TRBV11-2 to TRBJ1-6; D not resolved. Germline V gene data show CDR1 as SGHAT and CDR2 as FQNNGV. The CDR3 sequence is 14 residues long. V lost 3 bases and J lost 10, with 13 bases in between.

The chain joins TRBV6-5 to TRBJ1-2; 9 positions agree with TRBD1. The germline V gene encodes CDR1 MNHEY and CDR2 SVGAGI. This CDR3 has 12 residues. The trim removed 6 bases at V and 4 bases at J, leaving 0 bases unmatched. The CDR3 bases are TGTGCCAGCAGGGGACAGGGCTATGGCTACACCTTC. It specifies CASRGQGYGYTF.